This TCR beta chain was identified in a study of human T cells and chemical hapten exposure (dated by TCRdb to the early 2020s). Looking at the study overall: For sensitization, 2% DPC in acetone was applied to a 2 cm by 2 cm area of upper inner arm skin. Throughout the approximately 23-week study period, patients were also given weekly therapeutic DPC doses on the scalp. Patient blood was sampled pre-sensitization (week 0) and at 2, 6 and about 24 weeks after DPC sensitization. Blood for TCR sequencing was provided by twenty-nine alopecia patients at one to four time points (pre-sensitization, 2, 6 and 24 weeks). Peripheral blood TCR repertoire changes were tracked in vivo in alopecia patients during primary and secondary sensitization to the hapten diphenylcyclopropenone (DPC). Libraries were pooled for sequencing, and variation in per-sample TCR yields was attributed mainly to small differences in library volumes within the pool. Patch tests used Finn chambers with 0.01% DPC on the upper back, scored after 6 days by International Contact Dermatitis Research Group standards. The mostly female patient cohort included alopecia areata with under or over 50% scalp involvement, alopecia totalis and alopecia universalis.

The sample holds many counts of this clonotype. The antigen this receptor binds is unknown. Per-nucleotide qualities are absent, and no much larger clonotype sits a single base away. Library construction relied on RACE. The listed sequencing device is NextSeq 500. During library preparation, unique molecular identifiers were attached to individual cDNA molecules so that TCRs could be counted in a quantitative, reproducible way. For every blood RNA sample, sequencing covered both the TCR alpha and TCR beta chains. The published analysis was carried out like this. A median of about 89,000 TCRs per sample was observed, with a range of about 20,000 to 690,600. The Decombinator software suite was used to annotate V, J and CDR3 in the TCR reads. For PS versus PT1 abundance plots, all samples were subsampled to the same number of TCRs (28,000). TCRs were defined as expanded if absent before sensitization and observed at least eight times at the 2-week time point. TCRdb applied fastp at Q25 and MiXCR to the public reads, then kept only in-frame beta chains. Every distinct CDR3 protein forms one entry, paired with its most common genes and DNA. The authors' filters were not applied to this entry. The sample table lists roughly 380,000 distinct CDR3 sequences, 4% to 6% of them with a count of one. In total, the top ten clones hold just over 2.5% of the sample.

Relative to germline, V is missing 6 bases and J is missing 6 bases, with 10 bases of the junction outside any gene match. CDR1 MGHDK and CDR2 SYGVNS are derived from the germline V gene. Including cysteine and phenylalanine, the CDR3 has 14 amino acids. Of all the DNA, just the CDR3 is kept, 42 bases in frame from base 1. Explained via the paper, the time point label denotes: pre-sensitization, week 0. The intended sense of this specimen's treatment or condition label: therapeutic diphenylcyclopropenone sensitization with weekly scalp DPC. At each patch-test visit, blood was drawn before the patch test was applied. Patients were eligible if aged 18 to 70, diagnosed with alopecia and judged suitable for DPC therapy, and pregnant patients were excluded. Total RNA was extracted from unfractionated whole blood that had been collected in Tempus Blood RNA tubes. Results and caveats for the whole study, not just this receptor: Patch test score was positively correlated with the number of PT1 expanded TCRs, with significance at thresholds 8, 16 and 32 but not at 4. Because every patient had alopecia, a presumed autoimmune disease, the patients' immune response might differ from that of healthy individuals. Compared with pre-sensitization or healthy control sets, expanded TCRs formed significantly more large CDR3 similarity clusters, which is consistent with antigen-driven responses. After repeated subsampling, the strength of the expansion versus patch-test correlation and the threshold at which it became significant changed. DPC sensitization did not change the number of TCRs with a frequency above 1 in 1000, and there was no evidence of changes in global repertoire structure.

The source is a woman between 45 and 65 years old with alopecia areata. Some clones in this sample may be carry-over from other donors' samples. The rearrangement combines TRBV25-1 with TRBJ2-7; TRBD1 aligns with 8 central bases. This sample comprised whole blood, obtained in connection with sensitization to the hapten diphenylcyclopropenone (DPC). The DNA reads as follows: TGTGCCAGCAGGGGGACAGGTGGGGCGTCCGAGCAGTACTTC. It specifies CASRGTGGASEQYF.